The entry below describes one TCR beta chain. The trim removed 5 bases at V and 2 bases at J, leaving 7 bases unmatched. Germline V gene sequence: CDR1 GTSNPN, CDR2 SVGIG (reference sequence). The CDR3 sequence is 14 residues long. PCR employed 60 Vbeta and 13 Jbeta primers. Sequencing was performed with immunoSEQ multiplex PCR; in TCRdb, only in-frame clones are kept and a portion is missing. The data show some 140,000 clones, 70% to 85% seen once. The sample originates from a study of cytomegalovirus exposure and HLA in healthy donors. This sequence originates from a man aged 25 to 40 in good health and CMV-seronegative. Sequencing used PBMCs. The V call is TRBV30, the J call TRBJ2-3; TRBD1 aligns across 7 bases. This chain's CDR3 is CAWSEGTATDTQYF. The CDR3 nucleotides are TGTGCCTGGTCCGAAGGGACAGCCACAGATACGCAGTATTTT.